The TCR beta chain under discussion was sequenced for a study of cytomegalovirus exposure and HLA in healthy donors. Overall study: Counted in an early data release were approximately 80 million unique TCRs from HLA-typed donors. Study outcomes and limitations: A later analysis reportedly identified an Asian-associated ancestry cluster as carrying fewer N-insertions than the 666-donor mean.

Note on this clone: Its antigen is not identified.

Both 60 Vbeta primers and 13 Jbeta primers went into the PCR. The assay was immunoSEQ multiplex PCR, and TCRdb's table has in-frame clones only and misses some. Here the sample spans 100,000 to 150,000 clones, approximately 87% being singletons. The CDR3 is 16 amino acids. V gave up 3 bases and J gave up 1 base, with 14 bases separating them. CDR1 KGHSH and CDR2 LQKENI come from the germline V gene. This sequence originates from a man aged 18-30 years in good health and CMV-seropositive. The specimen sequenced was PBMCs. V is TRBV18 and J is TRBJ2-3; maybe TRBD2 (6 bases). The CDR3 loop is CASSPAGSPGTDTQYF. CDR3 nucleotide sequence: TGTGCCAGCTCACCGGCGGGATCCCCTGGCACAGATACGCAGTATTTT. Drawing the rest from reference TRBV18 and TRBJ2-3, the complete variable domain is NAGVMQNPRHLVRRRGQEARLRCSPMKGHSHVYWYRQLPEEGLKFMVYLQKENIIDESGMPKERFSAEFPKEGPSILRIQQVVRGDSAAYFCASSPAGSPGTDTQYFGPGTRLTVL.